This T cell receptor beta chain came from a study of T cell clones after liver transplantation (dated by TCRdb to the late 2010s). Study-level background: The samples were obtained from ITN030ST, a randomized trial that attempted immunosuppression withdrawal within 2 years after liver transplantation. After a pre-transplant mixed lymphocyte reaction, TCRbeta sequencing was used to pinpoint donor-reactive T cell clones, which were subsequently tracked in post-transplant blood. Third party-reactive TCRbeta sequences from pre-transplant MLRs were also identified as an antigen-independent comparator for donor-reactive sequences. Of the eight recipients, a few were HCV-positive, while the remaining recipients had been transplanted for non-autoimmune, non-viral indications. Subjects received no induction therapy and standard immunosuppression until randomization at 12-24 months post-transplant. To count as tolerant, a recipient had to stay completely off immunosuppression for at least one year without liver enzymes climbing beyond twice the upper limit of normal. Blood samples were taken pre-transplant, pre-randomization before withdrawal, and post-randomization after full withdrawal or failed withdrawal. The study cohort included 8 liver transplant recipients, of whom 3 were classified as tolerant and 5 as non-tolerant.

Broad study findings and their caveats: Because of small, heterogeneous patient numbers and non-standardized post-transplant time points, the conclusions were only preliminary. Because no allograft tissue specimens were available, donor-reactive T cells may have migrated into the graft instead of being deleted. In a couple of subjects, low numbers of available donor cells limited the measurable donor-reactive repertoire. When repertoire turnover was taken into account, detection of donor-reactive sequences was significantly reduced in 7 of 8 subjects for CD4 and in 8 of 8 subjects for CD8. A significant post-transplant decrease in circulating donor-reactive CD4 TCRbeta sequences was observed in 5 of 8 subjects, irrespective of tolerance or HCV status. A greater decline was seen for donor-reactive sequences than for third party-reactive sequences, suggesting partial antigen-specific deletion unrelated to withdrawal success.

Read against the paper, the sample's time point label means: pre-transplant. Thawed unstimulated PBMCs were stained for CD3, CD4 and CD8 and FACS-sorted into CD3+CD4+ and CD3+CD8+ populations. All 8 studied subjects were randomized to immunosuppression withdrawal. The Qiagen DNeasy Blood and Tissue Kit was used for isolation of genomic DNA. Frozen genomic DNA underwent high-throughput TCRbeta CDR3 sequencing by immunoSEQ, including PCR amplification, mapping, bias correction and internal controls. The original pipeline was this. Only productive rearrangements were retained, with each unique TCRbeta sequence defined by its CDR3 nucleotide sequence together with its V and J gene. A sequence counted as donor-reactive only if the sequence showed at least 5-fold expansion in CFSE-low cells compared with unstimulated pre-transplant cells and had a frequency of at least 0.01%. To ensure at least 90% detection power, minimum frequency thresholds were set for each subject based on that subject's lowest-template unstimulated sample. Jensen-Shannon divergence between the top 1000 TCRbeta sequences after and before transplant was used to measure repertoire turnover. Changes in detection of donor-reactive sequences were assessed with two-sided Fisher's exact tests. TCRdb took this table from immuneACCESS and kept in-frame rearrangements with V and J called. Such tables lack part of the clones; where checked against another copy, unresolved V genes explain under half of the gap, and the rest is unexplained. V and J calls and clone size are copied from that table; D and trimming were computed from the DNA. Present in this sample are 68,000 or so clones, 75% to 90% of which were seen just once. The ten biggest clones cover around 0.66% of the sample.

A note on this clone: The clone's antigen remains unknown. Per-nucleotide qualities are absent, and no much larger clonotype sits a single base away.

The sequences come from CD4+ T cells from blood, collected before liver transplant. The receptor was derived from a human donor who received a liver transplant.

The DNA sequence is as follows: TGTGGAACAGGGCCATCCTACGAGCAGTACTTC. This is translated as CGTGPSYEQYF. The receptor chain draws on TRBV28 and TRBJ2-7; the D gene is possibly TRBD1, with 6 bases matching. The CDR3, cysteine through phenylalanine, is 11 amino acids long. Only CDR3 DNA is held: 33 bases, read in frame from base 1. Via the germline V gene, CDR1 is MDHEN and CDR2 SYDVKM.